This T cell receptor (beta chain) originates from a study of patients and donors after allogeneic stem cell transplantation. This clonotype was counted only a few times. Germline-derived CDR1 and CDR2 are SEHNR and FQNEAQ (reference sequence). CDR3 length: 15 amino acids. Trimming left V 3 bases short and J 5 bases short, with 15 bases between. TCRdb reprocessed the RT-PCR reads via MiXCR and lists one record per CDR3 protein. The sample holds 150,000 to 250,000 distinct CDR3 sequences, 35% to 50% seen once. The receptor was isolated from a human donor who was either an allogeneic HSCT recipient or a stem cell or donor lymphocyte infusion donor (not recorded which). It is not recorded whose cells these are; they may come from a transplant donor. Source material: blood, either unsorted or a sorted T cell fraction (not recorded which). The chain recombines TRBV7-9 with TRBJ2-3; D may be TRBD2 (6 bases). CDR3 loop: CASSFDTGVRDTQYF. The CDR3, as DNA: TGTGCCAGCAGCTTCGATACGGGAGTACGAGATACGCAGTATTTT.